This TCR beta chain came from a study of spatial heterogeneity in lung cancer. Study-wide context: The mean occurrence of each unique TCR and UMI combination in raw reads exceeded eight.

There are many counts of this clonotype. V trimming: 4 bases; J trimming: 1 base; junction bases outside the gene matches: 3. The CDR3 is 14 residues long. The V gene's germline CDR1 is LGHDT and CDR2 YNNKEL (reference sequence). Sample time point: sample taken at primary tumor resection. One entry per CDR3 protein, called by TCRdb with MiXCR from the 5' RACE reads. Here the sample spans fewer than 45,000 distinct CDR3 sequences, approximately 7% being singletons. The clonotype was recovered from a female donor with early-stage non-small cell lung cancer. The starting material was PBMCs, obtained at surgery. The V call is TRBV3-1, the J call TRBJ1-1; 7 positions agree with TRBD1. As DNA, the CDR3 is TGTGCCAGCAGCCTGTACAGGGGGAACACTGAAGCTTTCTTT. Residues: CASSLYRGNTEAFF.